This T cell receptor beta chain was sequenced in a study of CD8 T cells in Susac syndrome. Trimming at V came to 5 bases and at J to 2 bases, leaving 8 bases not matched to a gene. There are 14 residues in the CDR3. Germline CDR1 is DFQATT and CDR2 is SNEGSKA (reference sequence). RNA totalling roughly 0.45 to 1 ug underwent reverse transcription with random hexamers. Each CDR3 protein gets one entry after TCRdb re-called the immunoSEQ multiplex PCR reads with MiXCR. The table includes around 170,000 distinct CDR3 sequences, 85% to 95% detected once. The receptor comes from a human donor with Susac syndrome. Input material: CD8+ T cells from PBMCs. V and J are TRBV20-1 and TRBJ1-1; 7 bases match TRBD1. CDR3 DNA: TGCAGTGCTGGAGGGACAGCTTTAAACACTGAAGCTTTCTTT. This gives the protein CSAGGTALNTEAFF.